Listed here are 13 T cell receptor beta chains from one sample, sequenced in a study of blood T cell repertoires in COVID-19. Only in-frame clones appear in the TCRdb table, and some are missing; sequencing was by immunoSEQ multiplex PCR. The sample lists 650,000 to 800,000 clones, over 80% seen once, with over 0.2% in the top ten. The sample consisted of peripheral blood. These receptors were obtained from a woman aged 18-29 years with acute or convalescent COVID-19.

The rearrangement joins TRBV25-1 to TRBJ1-2; weak D call: TRBD1 (5 bases). This CDR3 contains 13 residues. V was clipped by 1 base and J by 4 bases, with 7 bases between them. The germline CDR1 and CDR2 sequences are MGHDK and SYGVNS. The DNA for the CDR3 is TGTGCCAGCAGTGAATGGGGGGGCTATGGCTACACCTTC. Protein: CASSEWGGYGYTF.

The chain is built from TRBV6-1 and TRBJ1-5, with 9 nucleotides matching TRBD1. With V trimmed by 3 bases and J by 6 bases, 6 bases remained unmatched. The CDR3 spans 15 residues. The V gene's germline CDR1 is MNHNS and CDR2 SASEGT. This CDR3 reads CASSDGQGSSQPQHF. CDR3 coding DNA: TGTGCCAGCAGTGACGGACAGGGGTCGAGTCAGCCCCAGCATTTT.

The chain joins TRBV12-3 or TRBV12-4 to TRBJ2-1; maybe TRBD2 (6 bases). The CDR3 is 13 residues long. The ends were cut back, 7 bases at V and 6 bases at J, with 13 bases in the middle. CDR3 in DNA: TGTGCCAGCACCCCTCGGCGGGGCAATGAGCAGTTCTTC. Residues: CASTPRRGNEQFF.

The chain couples TRBV12-3 or TRBV12-4 to TRBJ2-7; D is unresolved. The CDR3 contains 11 residues. Trimming pared 3 bases from V and 8 bases from J, leaving 8 bases between. The CDR3: CASSFLDQQYF. DNA of the CDR3: TGTGCCAGCAGTTTCCTAGATCAGCAGTACTTC.

The chain couples TRBV4-3 to TRBJ2-7, with 7 bases lining up with TRBD1. J gave up 4 bases and V 5 bases, and 14 bases lay outside the gene matches. Germline CDR1 and CDR2: LGHNA and YSLEER. The CDR3 loop spans 16 amino acids. Here the CDR3 reads CASSVSWDSPRYEQYF. In DNA, the CDR3 is TGCGCCAGCAGCGTTAGTTGGGACAGTCCTAGATACGAGCAGTACTTC.

The J gene is TRBJ1-6, the V gene TRBV7-2; D not resolved. V lost 3 bases and J lost 7, with 10 bases in between. The length of the CDR3 is 14 residues. The germline gives CDR1 SGHTA, CDR2 FQGNSA. The CDR3 bases are TGTGCCAGCAGCTTTCGTCGGTCGAATTCACCCCTCCACTTT. Its protein product is CASSFRRSNSPLHF.

V gene TRBV18 combines with J gene TRBJ2-2; D is possibly TRBD1 (6 bases). Germline CDR1 is KGHSH and CDR2 is LQKENI. There are 15 residues in the CDR3. V lost 2 bases and J lost 6, with 13 bases in between. As DNA, the CDR3 is TGTGCCAGCTCACCAGGCAGGGGAATTTCCGGGGAGCTGTTTTTT. Encoded protein: CASSPGRGISGELFF. The full variable domain, rest sourced from reference TRBV18 and TRBJ2-2, is NAGVMQNPRHLVRRRGQEARLRCSPMKGHSHVYWYRQLPEEGLKFMVYLQKENIIDESGMPKERFSAEFPKEGPSILRIQQVVRGDSAAYFCASSPGRGISGELFFGEGSRLTVL.

This rearrangement joins TRBV12-3 or TRBV12-4 to TRBJ1-5, with no clear D. This CDR3 contains 13 residues. Between the trimmed V and J ends, which lost 5 bases and 5 bases, there was a span of 10 bases. Written as DNA, the CDR3 is TGTGCCAGCAGTCGAGCGGGAGATCAGCCCCAGCATTTT. Protein product: CASSRAGDQPQHF.

This clone has ten or more counts. The chain couples TRBV6-5 to TRBJ2-2; the match to TRBD1 covers 8 bases. This CDR3 is 13 amino acids long. CDR1 and CDR2 (germline): MNHEY, SVGAGI. The V segment lost 7 bases and the J segment 7 bases; nucleotides outside the gene matches: 5. CDR3 DNA sequence: TGTGCCAGCACCCAGGGGGCCGTCGGGGAGCTGTTTTTT. Protein sequence: CASTQGAVGELFF.

This sequence joins TRBV4-1 and TRBJ2-1; TRBD1 matches 9 bases. Trimming at V came to 0 bases and at J to 5 bases, leaving 8 bases not matched to a gene. Germline CDR1 is MGHRA and CDR2 is YSYEKL. The CDR3 loop spans 17 amino acids. As DNA, the CDR3 is TGCGCCAGCAGCCAAGATGTCGGGACAGGGTCCCACAATGAGCAGTTCTTC. Translated, it gives CASSQDVGTGSHNEQFF.

In regard to this clone: The DNA is omitted, as the CDR3 cannot be located on it reliably, and the CDR3 follows TCRdb's listing. This chain joins TRBV21-1 and TRBJ1-2. TRBV21-1 is recorded as a pseudogene. 15 amino acids form the CDR3, both terminal residues included. The CDR3 is CASSKVGRGSYGYTF.

The chain recombines TRBV27 with TRBJ2-3; 7 bases map to TRBD1. V lost 4 bases, J lost 0 bases, and 13 bases stayed unmatched. Germline values: CDR1 MNHEY, CDR2 SMNVEV (reference sequence). CDR3 length: 18 amino acids. DNA of the CDR3: TGTGCCAGCAGTTCCCCTAGAGGACAGGCTCCTAGCACAGATACGCAGTATTTT. Protein: CASSSPRGQAPSTDTQYF.

To note about this clone: The junction differs from germline at one of its ends, possibly a read error. The chain couples TRBV6-2 or TRBV6-3 to TRBJ2-7; D perhaps matches TRBD1 (5 bases). Germline lookup yields CDR1 MNHEY and CDR2 SVGEGT. The CDR3 totals 14 residues. The CDR3 DNA follows: TGTGCCAGCAGTTACTCGACGGTCGGCACAGGTTTACTCTTC. It is translated as CASSYSTVGTGLLF.